What follows are 20 T cell receptor beta chains derived from one specimen sequenced in a study of control samples from healthy donors and cancer patients. TCRdb keeps only in-frame clones here, not all; method: immunoSEQ multiplex PCR. The top ten clones hold approximately 5.7% of a sample with 150,000 or so clones, more than 85% of them seen once. The material sequenced was blood. These receptors were obtained from a man aged 18 to 29 in good health.

This sequence joins TRBV24-1 and TRBJ2-5; D call uncertain. Trimming stripped 6 bases from V and 1 base from J, with 17 bases between. Germline V CDR1 and CDR2: KGHDR, SFDVKD. The CDR3 length is 16 residues. The CDR3 loop is CATSSDLVSIQETQYF. The CDR3, as DNA: TGTGCCACCAGTTCTGATCTAGTGTCTATCCAAGAGACCCAGTACTTC.

This chain connects TRBV6-1 to TRBJ2-7, with D possibly being TRBD1 (5 bases). The CDR3 is made up of 14 amino acids. The germline CDR1 and CDR2 sequences are MNHNS and SASEGT. V lost 3 bases to trimming and J lost 4 bases, with 13 bases between them. DNA for the CDR3: TGTGCCAGCAGTGACAGGGTTTTTGGTTACGAGCAGTACTTC. This sequence encodes CASSDRVFGYEQYF.

The chain uses TRBV9 and TRBJ2-7; weak D call: TRBD1 (6 bases). CDR1 and CDR2 (germline): SGDLS, YYNGEE. With 0 bases removed from V and 2 bases from J, the gap between germline ends came to 15 bases. There are 16 residues in the CDR3. The chain's CDR3 is CASSVGIWDNAYEQYF. The CDR3 region has the DNA TGTGCCAGCAGCGTAGGAATATGGGACAACGCCTACGAGCAGTACTTC.

The chain is built from TRBV21-1 and TRBJ1-2. TRBV21-1 is described as a pseudogene. CDR3 size: 12 residues. CDR3: CASSNGGYGYTF. CDR3 coding DNA: TGTGCCAGCAGCAACGGCGGCTATGGCTACACCTTC.

The J gene is TRBJ2-5, the V gene TRBV5-1; D gene uncertain. Per germline, CDR1 SGHRS and CDR2 YFSETQ. V dropped 3 bases and J dropped 5 bases, with 14 bases sitting between them. CDR3 length equals 14 residues. The CDR3 here is CASSSALEAETQYF. DNA of the CDR3: TGCGCCAGCAGCTCGGCCCTTGAGGCGGAGACCCAGTACTTC.

The genes are TRBV3-1 (or the pseudogene TRBV3-2) and TRBJ2-2; 9 bases align to TRBD1. The CDR3 runs to 19 residues. With V trimmed by 2 bases and J by 3 bases, 13 bases remained unmatched. Looked up from germline, CDR1 is LGHDT and CDR2 is YNNKEL (reference sequence). The CDR3 nucleotides read TGTGCCAGCAGCCAAAACCCCCCGGCTTGGGACAGGGACACCGGGGAGCTGTTTTTT. It specifies CASSQNPPAWDRDTGELFF.

This clone has a handful of counts. The chain links TRBV6-5 to TRBJ2-5, with a possible D match to TRBD2 (5 bases). CDR1 is MNHEY, CDR2 SVGAGI, per germline. The length of the CDR3 is 13 residues. Deletions cut 4 bases from V and 5 bases from J, with 11 bases between. CDR3 DNA sequence: TGTGCCAGCAGTTCGACTATTTTTGAGACCCAGTACTTC. Translated: CASSSTIFETQYF.

The V call is TRBV14, the J call TRBJ2-2; tentatively, D is TRBD2 (5 bases). Germline V lookup: CDR1 SGHDN, CDR2 FVKESK. The germline V and J ends were trimmed by 0 bases and 8 bases, with 16 bases remaining between them. The CDR3 totals 16 residues. CDR3 sequence: CASSQDLYYPGGELFF. As DNA, the CDR3 is TGTGCCAGCAGCCAAGATCTATACTACCCGGGGGGGGAGCTGTTTTTT.

The V call is TRBV15, the J call TRBJ1-3; D remains ambiguous. V gave up 0 bases and J gave up 1 base, with 4 bases separating them. Germline V CDR1 and CDR2: LNHNV, YYDKDF (reference sequence). This CDR3 is built from 14 residues. Here the CDR3 DNA reads TGTGCCACCAGCAGAGACAGGTCTGGAAACACCATATATTTT. This gives the protein CATSRDRSGNTIYF. Supplemented by reference TRBV15 and TRBJ1-3, the full variable domain reads DAMVIQNPRYQVTQFGKPVTLSCSQTLNHNVMYWYQQKSSQAPKLLFHYYDKDFNNEADTPDNFQSRRPNTSFCFLDIRSPGLGDTAMYLCATSRDRSGNTIYFGEGSWLTVV.

The chain combines TRBV5-5 with TRBJ1-1, with a tentative D call TRBD1 (6 bases). CDR1 is SGHKS, CDR2 YYEKEE, per germline (reference sequence). The CDR3 runs to 14 residues. Trimming took off 1 base at V and 8 bases at J, with 15 bases between the two ends. CDR3 loop: CASSLMVGGAEAFF. As DNA, the CDR3 is TGTGCCAGCAGCTTGATGGTGGGGGGCGCCGAAGCTTTCTTT.

With regard to this clone: One end of the junction fails to match germline, which may point to a read error. The chain carries TRBV7-2 and TRBJ2-7; tentatively, D is TRBD1 or TRBD2 (5 bases each). Germline V CDR1 and CDR2: SGHTA, FQGNSA. This CDR3 contains 16 residues. The CDR3 DNA is TGTGCCAGCAGTTTAGTAGAACCGGGACCACCATACGAGCAGTACTTC. It yields the protein CASSLVEPGPPYEQYF.

The CDR3 loop reads CASSEAVVTTEAFF. Here the CDR3 DNA reads TGTGCCAGCAGTGAAGCAGTAGTAACTACTGAAGCTTTCTTT. The rearrangement uses TRBV6-1 and TRBJ1-1; no firm D call. Trimming removed 0 bases at V and 5 bases at J, with 10 bases between. Germline CDR1 MNHNS, CDR2 SASEGT. CDR3 length: 14 residues.

This chain links TRBV2 with TRBJ1-5; weak D call: TRBD1 (5 bases). Between the trimmed V and J ends, which lost 3 bases and 6 bases, there was a span of 12 bases. The CDR3 covers 14 residues. Per the germline V gene, CDR1 is SNHLY and CDR2 is FYNNEI. CDR3 protein: CASSDRVSSQPQHF. DNA for the CDR3: TGTGCCAGCAGTGACAGGGTTAGTAGTCAGCCCCAGCATTTT.

The chain links TRBV7-9 to TRBJ1-4; D remains ambiguous. Trimming cost V 3 bases and J 7 bases, with 6 bases left between them. Germline assignment: CDR1 SEHNR and CDR2 FQNEAQ (reference sequence). The CDR3 sequence is 12 residues long. The CDR3 coding sequence is TGTGCCAGCAGCTTGCGGAGTGAAAAACTGTTTTTT. Protein: CASSLRSEKLFF.

The rearrangement links TRBV6-5 to TRBJ2-1, with a tentative D call TRBD2 (5 bases). Germline V gene lookup returns CDR1 MNHEY and CDR2 SVGAGI. CDR3 length: 14 amino acids. Trimming left V 7 bases short and J 10 bases short, with 20 bases between. In nucleotides, the CDR3 is TGTGCCAGCATGATAACAAGAGGGCGAGGCGAGCAGTTCTTC. This codes for CASMITRGRGEQFF.

V and J are TRBV27 and TRBJ1-6; no clear D gene. V shed 3 bases and J shed 9 bases, with 6 bases lying between them. The length of the CDR3 is 12 residues. The germline V gene encodes CDR1 MNHEY and CDR2 SMNVEV (reference sequence). The CDR3 spells CASSFPSSPLHF. The CDR3 nucleotides read TGTGCCAGCAGTTTTCCCTCTTCACCCCTCCACTTT.

The chain has TRBV5-1 and TRBJ2-1; a weak D match, TRBD2 (6 bases). The CDR3 has 15 amino acids. The germline V gene has CDR1 SGHRS and CDR2 YFSETQ. The V end was cut by 4 bases, the J end by 4 bases, with 15 bases between. The CDR3 coding sequence is TGCGCCAGCAGCCCCCAGCGGGTGCCTTACAATGAGCAGTTCTTC. Its translation: CASSPQRVPYNEQFF. The full variable domain, with the rest looked up from reference TRBV5-1 and TRBJ2-1, is KAGVTQTPRYLIKTRGQQVTLSCSPISGHRSVSWYQQTPGQGLQFLFEYFSETQRNKGNFPGRFSGRQFSNSRSEMNVSTLELGDSALYLCASSPQRVPYNEQFFGPGTRLTVL.

This chain links TRBV18 with TRBJ2-3, with D maybe TRBD2 (6 bases). Per germline, CDR1 KGHSH and CDR2 LQKENI. This CDR3 is built from 15 residues. The ends were cut back, 3 bases at V and 2 bases at J, with 12 bases in the middle. CDR3 DNA sequence: TGTGCCAGCTCACCGACGGGAGTGAACACAGATACGCAGTATTTT. Translated: CASSPTGVNTDTQYF.

The CDR3 DNA reads TGTGCCAGCAGCCTCACGACAGGAGGGAATACGCAGTATTTT. This sequence encodes CASSLTTGGNTQYF. The chain has TRBV7-9 and TRBJ2-3; D might be TRBD1 or TRBD2, each matching 6 bases. V was cut by 5 bases and J by 7 bases, with 16 bases left in between. The V gene's germline CDR1 is SEHNR and CDR2 FQNEAQ (reference sequence). This CDR3 contains 14 residues.

The chain combines TRBV4-1 with TRBJ2-7, with 9 positions matching TRBD1. Per germline, CDR1 MGHRA and CDR2 YSYEKL. The V segment lost 1 base and the J segment 3 bases; nucleotides outside the gene matches: 7. The CDR3 runs 16 residues. CDR3 nucleotides: TGCGCCAGCAGCCAAGTGAGTGGGACAGGGCTCTACGAGCAGTACTTC. As protein: CASSQVSGTGLYEQYF.